The 29 T cell receptor beta chains below come from one sample, sequenced in a study of early T cells in non-severe SARS-CoV-2 infection. TCRdb re-analysed the 5' RACE reads in MiXCR, keeping a single row per CDR3 protein. The sample gives around 78,000 distinct CDR3 sequences, about 14% of which show up once; 3% is in the top ten. The sequenced sample consisted of whole blood. All receptors come from an adult who was a healthcare worker with PCR-confirmed SARS-CoV-2 infection or an uninfected control (not recorded which).

There are many counts of this clonotype. The chain combines TRBV7-6 with TRBJ1-4, with 8 bases matching TRBD1. The V and J ends lost 4 bases and 16 bases, in that order; junction bases with no gene match: 8. The CDR3 spans 12 residues. Per the germline V gene, CDR1 is SGHVS and CDR2 is FNYEAQ. The DNA of the CDR3 is TGTGCCAGCAGCTCCCCGGGACAGGCGCGGTTTTTT. Its protein is CASSSPGQARFF.

Many counts were recorded for this clonotype. This chain connects TRBV5-1 to TRBJ2-1; TRBD2 matches 7 bases. CDR1 is SGHRS, CDR2 YFSETQ, per germline. The CDR3 extends over 17 amino acids. After removal of 7 bases from V and 10 bases from J, the junction contained 23 bases not matched to a gene. CDR3 protein: CASRPGGGGLSSGEQFF. In nucleotides, the CDR3 is TGCGCCAGCCGCCCCGGCGGTGGGGGACTATCATCGGGGGAGCAGTTCTTC.

With regard to this clonotype: This may be a read error, as it is one base from a much larger clone. J is TRBJ2-3 and V is TRBV27; TRBD1 or TRBD2 may be the D gene (5 bases each). The CDR3 has 18 residues. V lost 7 bases and J 6 bases, leaving 29 bases between the germline ends. Germline V CDR1 and CDR2: MNHEY, SMNVEV (reference sequence). The CDR3 protein is CASNSRLTGTPVLDTQYF. CDR3 DNA sequence: TGTGCCAGCAATTCACGTCTAACCGGGACCCCAGTGTTGGATACGCAGTATTTT.

This clonotype has at least ten counts. CDR3 protein: CAWKTPGNTYNEQFF. CDR3 nucleotides: TGTGCCTGGAAGACCCCGGGGAACACCTACAATGAGCAGTTCTTC. The chain has TRBV30 and TRBJ2-1; D is possibly TRBD2 (5 bases). The germline V and J ends were trimmed by 4 bases and 2 bases, with 15 bases remaining between them. The CDR3 is 15 amino acids. Germline V gene sequence: CDR1 GTSNPN, CDR2 SVGIG (reference sequence).

This clonotype was seen more than once but under ten times. The chain employs TRBV7-2 and TRBJ2-2, with unresolved D. V was trimmed by 2 bases and J by 1 base, leaving 8 bases between them. The CDR3 contains 15 residues. Germline CDR1 and CDR2: SGHTA and FQGNSA. The CDR3 region is CASSLNRWNTGELFF. The CDR3 DNA is TGTGCCAGCAGCTTAAACCGATGGAACACCGGGGAGCTGTTTTTT.

This clonotype was seen repeatedly, ten times or more. The chain combines TRBV27 with TRBJ2-7, with 7 nucleotides matching TRBD2. CDR1 is MNHEY, CDR2 SMNVEV, per germline (reference sequence). The junction had 13 bases not matched to a gene; V was cut back by 5 bases and J by 6 bases. The CDR3 totals 15 residues. The CDR3 sequence is CASSPENAGEVEQYF. The CDR3 DNA reads as TGTGCCAGCAGTCCCGAGAACGCGGGAGAGGTCGAGCAGTACTTC.

The chain is built from TRBV19 and TRBJ2-5; 15 bases agree with TRBD2. Germline V lookup: CDR1 LNHDA, CDR2 SQIVND (reference sequence). Trimming removed 3 bases from V and 2 bases from J; junction bases left unmatched: 4. This CDR3 is 17 amino acids long. CDR3 sequence reads: CASSMKGLAGGQETQYF. CDR3 DNA: TGTGCCAGTAGTATGAAGGGACTAGCGGGGGGTCAAGAGACCCAGTACTTC.

This clonotype was recorded many times. The gene calls are TRBV11-2 and TRBJ2-5; D unclear. The germline V gene has CDR1 SGHAT and CDR2 FQNNGV. Between the trimmed V and J ends, which lost 2 bases and 7 bases, there was a span of 17 bases. This CDR3 comprises 15 residues. In DNA form, the CDR3 reads TGTGCCAGCAGCTTAAGACATTCCCCCTCCGGGACCCAGTACTTC. It is translated as CASSLRHSPSGTQYF.

V and J are TRBV7-9 and TRBJ2-5; D remains unclear. CDR1 and CDR2 from the germline V gene are SEHNR and FQNEAQ (reference sequence). This CDR3 has 14 amino acids. The V and J ends lost 2 bases and 1 base respectively, with 8 bases between them. The CDR3 coding sequence is TGTGCCAGCAGCTTATCCGGCAGCCAAGAGACCCAGTACTTC. It encodes CASSLSGSQETQYF.

This clonotype has a count of ten or more. The chain employs TRBV5-1 and TRBJ2-5, with a tentative D call TRBD2 (5 bases). Germline-derived CDR1 and CDR2 are SGHRS and YFSETQ. The V end was cut by 6 bases, the J end by 5 bases, with 8 bases between. This CDR3 has 11 residues. CDR3 protein: CASTLAETQYF. The DNA of the CDR3 is TGCGCCAGCACGCTAGCTGAGACCCAGTACTTC. The whole variable domain, remainder taken from reference TRBV5-1 and TRBJ2-5, is KAGVTQTPRYLIKTRGQQVTLSCSPISGHRSVSWYQQTPGQGLQFLFEYFSETQRNKGNFPGRFSGRQFSNSRSEMNVSTLELGDSALYLCASTLAETQYFGPGTRLLVL.

Concerning this clonotype: A much larger clone differs by one base, so this may be a read error. CDR3 sequence: CASSLEQEAEAFF. CDR3 coding DNA: TGTGCCAGCAGCTTAGAACAGGAAGCTGAAGCTTTCTTT. The genes are TRBV7-9 and TRBJ1-1; D possibly corresponds to TRBD1 (5 bases). The V end lost 1 base, the J end lost 6 bases, and 9 bases lay between the germline ends. The germline gives CDR1 SEHNR, CDR2 FQNEAQ (reference sequence). The length of the CDR3 is 13 residues.

This clonotype was counted ten times or more. The rearrangement links TRBV20-1 to TRBJ2-1; D may match TRBD1 or TRBD2 (6 bases each). V lost 0 bases to trimming and J lost 2 bases, with 23 bases between them. Germline CDR1 DFQATT, CDR2 SNEGSKA (reference sequence). The CDR3 is 19 amino acids. CDR3 sequence reads: CSARDGGTPPYNTYNEQFF. As DNA, the CDR3 is TGCAGTGCTAGAGATGGCGGGACACCACCCTACAATACCTACAATGAGCAGTTCTTC.

This clonotype was seen more than once but under ten times. The chain has TRBV11-2 and TRBJ2-1; D possibly corresponds to TRBD1 (6 bases). CDR1 and CDR2 from the germline V gene are SGHAT and FQNNGV. This CDR3 comprises 15 residues. The V end lost 2 bases, the J end lost 5 bases, and 13 bases lay between the germline ends. CDR3 nucleotides: TGTGCCAGCAGCTTATATAAGCGGACAGACAATGAGCAGTTCTTC. Translated, it gives CASSLYKRTDNEQFF.

This clonotype occurred a few times. This chain joins TRBV2 and TRBJ2-7, with a possible D match to TRBD2 (6 bases). Germline CDR1 is SNHLY and CDR2 is FYNNEI. With 8 bases removed from V and 3 bases from J, the gap between germline ends came to 23 bases. This CDR3 comprises 16 residues. Written as DNA, the CDR3 is TGTGCCAGCGGGGGGAGGACGGACGCAGGAGTCTACGAGCAGTACTTC. This gives the protein CASGGRTDAGVYEQYF.

This clonotype was seen more than once but under ten times. The CDR3 spells CAIKTGTSNYEQYF. CDR3 in DNA: TGTGCCATCAAAACCGGGACTAGCAACTACGAGCAGTACTTC. This chain links TRBV10-3 with TRBJ2-7; the match to TRBD2 covers 9 bases. The trim removed 7 bases at V and 3 bases at J, leaving 7 bases unmatched. The CDR3 runs 14 residues. Germline assignment: CDR1 ENHRY and CDR2 SYGVKD.

The genes are TRBV12-3 or TRBV12-4 and TRBJ2-2; either TRBD1 or TRBD2 may fit D (5 bases each). The CDR3 runs to 15 residues. Trimming shortened V by 3 bases and J by 2 bases, and 10 bases separated the two germline ends. CDR3 sequence (DNA): TGTGCCAGCAGTTTCGTGGGACCCAACACCGGGGAGCTGTTTTTT. Encoded protein: CASSFVGPNTGELFF.

Written as DNA, the CDR3 is TGCAGTGCTAGAAATTTTCCCTACGAGCAGTACTTC. Translation gives CSARNFPYEQYF. This sequence joins TRBV20-1 and TRBJ2-7; D uncertain. Trimming took off 2 bases at V and 2 bases at J, with 7 bases between the two ends. The CDR3 is 12 amino acids. Germline assignment: CDR1 DFQATT and CDR2 SNEGSKA (reference sequence).

This clonotype was counted between two and nine times. V usage is TRBV6-1 and J usage is TRBJ2-7; the match to TRBD2 covers 8 bases. The ends lost 7 bases at V and 0 bases at J; junction bases unmatched: 11. CDR1 and CDR2 from the germline V gene are MNHNS and SASEGT. The CDR3 has 16 amino acids. CDR3 amino acids: CASKGGLGTSSYEQYF. CDR3 in DNA: TGTGCCAGCAAGGGGGGCCTCGGGACTAGCTCCTACGAGCAGTACTTC.

The V and J genes are TRBV5-1 and TRBJ1-2; weak D call: TRBD1 (6 bases). The V end lost 3 bases, the J end lost 6 bases, and 9 bases lay between the germline ends. Germline CDR1 is SGHRS and CDR2 is YFSETQ. The CDR3 contains 12 residues. The CDR3 sequence: CASSYDRNGYTF. CDR3 DNA: TGCGCCAGCAGCTACGACAGGAATGGCTACACCTTC.

The chain links TRBV7-2 to TRBJ1-6, with D possibly TRBD1 on 6 matching bases. V was cut by 5 bases and J by 8 bases, with 16 bases left in between. Germline-derived CDR1 and CDR2 are SGHTA and FQGNSA. This CDR3 is built from 15 residues. The CDR3 DNA reads TGTGCCAGCAGCCCCGGGGGCCGGTACGATTCACCCCTCCACTTT. As protein: CASSPGGRYDSPLHF.

The V call is TRBV5-1, the J call TRBJ2-6; D is undetermined. The V gene lost 4 bases and the J gene lost 0 bases, with 11 bases spanning the gap. Germline lookup yields CDR1 SGHRS and CDR2 YFSETQ. The CDR3 contains 16 residues. CDR3 DNA sequence: TGCGCCAGCAGCCCCGACGGATCCTCTGGGGCCAACGTCCTGACTTTC. Residues: CASSPDGSSGANVLTF.

This clonotype was picked up a small number of times. The chain employs TRBV5-1 and TRBJ1-5; D call uncertain. Germline CDR1 is SGHRS and CDR2 is YFSETQ. The V end was cut by 0 bases, the J end by 2 bases, with 9 bases between. The CDR3 contains 15 residues. The CDR3 spells CASSLDILGNQPQHF. In DNA, the CDR3 is TGCGCCAGCAGCTTGGACATTCTTGGCAATCAGCCCCAGCATTTT.

CDR3 protein: CASSLASGRTGELFF. CDR3 coding DNA: TGTGCCAGCAGCTTGGCGAGCGGGAGAACCGGGGAGCTGTTTTTT. The chain carries TRBV7-2 and TRBJ2-2, with TRBD2 matching over 8 bases. After removal of 3 bases from V and 5 bases from J, the junction contained 5 bases not matched to a gene. The CDR3 spans 15 residues. The germline V gene encodes CDR1 SGHTA and CDR2 FQGNSA.

Only a few counts were recorded for this clonotype. The CDR3, as DNA: TGCAGCGTTGAAGGGGGGCAGTATGGCTACACCTTC. It is translated as CSVEGGQYGYTF. The chain couples TRBV29-1 to TRBJ1-2; tentatively, D is TRBD1 (6 bases). The CDR3 is 12 amino acids. V lost 1 base and J lost 5, with 8 bases in between. Per the germline V gene, CDR1 is SQVTM and CDR2 is ANQGSEA.

This clonotype has a count of ten or more. The chain links TRBV7-9 to TRBJ2-3, with D possibly matching TRBD2 (6 bases). V shed 2 bases and J shed 0 bases, with 9 bases lying between them. The CDR3 loop spans 15 amino acids. Per the germline V gene, CDR1 is SEHNR and CDR2 is FQNEAQ (reference sequence). CDR3 protein: CASSLRGVSTDTQYF. In nucleotides, the CDR3 is TGTGCCAGCAGCTTACGCGGGGTAAGCACAGATACGCAGTATTTT.

This clonotype has only a few counts. The chain is built from TRBV14 and TRBJ2-2; no reliable D call. Germline V lookup: CDR1 SGHDN, CDR2 FVKESK. V was shortened by 0 bases and J by 1 base, with 3 bases between the two germline ends. The CDR3 is 14 residues long. The CDR3 is CASSQDRNTGELFF. CDR3 nucleotide sequence: TGTGCCAGCAGCCAAGATCGGAACACCGGGGAGCTGTTTTTT.

This chain uses TRBV11-2 with TRBJ2-3; 12 bases are a match to TRBD2. The trim removed 5 bases at V and 4 bases at J, leaving 10 bases unmatched. CDR1 and CDR2 (germline): SGHAT, FQNNGV. CDR3 length equals 17 residues. In nucleotides, the CDR3 is TGTGCCAGCAGCACAATGGGACTAGCGGGCAGGTCAGATACGCAGTATTTT. This encodes CASSTMGLAGRSDTQYF.

This clonotype was counted between two and nine times. V usage is TRBV7-2 and J usage is TRBJ2-5, with no clear D. V shed 4 bases and J shed 4 bases, with 4 bases lying between them. The germline V gene encodes CDR1 SGHTA and CDR2 FQGNSA. There are 11 residues in the CDR3. The CDR3 DNA is TGTGCCAGCAGCTCTACAGAGACCCAGTACTTC. Protein: CASSSTETQYF.

The chain joins TRBV27 to TRBJ2-7, with a possible D match to TRBD1 (6 bases). V lost 8 bases and J lost 3, with 17 bases in between. CDR3 length: 14 residues. Germline lookup yields CDR1 MNHEY and CDR2 SMNVEV (reference sequence). The CDR3 sequence: CASSRGPQYYEQYF. CDR3 sequence (DNA): TGTGCCAGCTCCAGGGGTCCACAGTACTACGAGCAGTACTTC.